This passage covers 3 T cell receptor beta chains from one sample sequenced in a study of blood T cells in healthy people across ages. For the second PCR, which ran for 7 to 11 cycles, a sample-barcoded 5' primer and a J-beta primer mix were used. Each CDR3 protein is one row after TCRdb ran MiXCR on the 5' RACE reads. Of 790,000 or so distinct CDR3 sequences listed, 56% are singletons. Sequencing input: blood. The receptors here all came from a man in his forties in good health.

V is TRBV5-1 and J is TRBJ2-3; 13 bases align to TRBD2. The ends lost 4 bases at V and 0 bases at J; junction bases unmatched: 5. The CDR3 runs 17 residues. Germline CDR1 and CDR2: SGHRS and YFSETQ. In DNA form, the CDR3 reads TGCGCCAGCAGCGCCGGACTAGCGGGAGTGAGCACAGATACGCAGTATTTT. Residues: CASSAGLAGVSTDTQYF. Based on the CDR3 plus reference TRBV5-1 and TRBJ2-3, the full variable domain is KAGVTQTPRYLIKTRGQQVTLSCSPISGHRSVSWYQQTPGQGLQFLFEYFSETQRNKGNFPGRFSGRQFSNSRSEMNVSTLELGDSALYLCASSAGLAGVSTDTQYFGPGTRLTVL.

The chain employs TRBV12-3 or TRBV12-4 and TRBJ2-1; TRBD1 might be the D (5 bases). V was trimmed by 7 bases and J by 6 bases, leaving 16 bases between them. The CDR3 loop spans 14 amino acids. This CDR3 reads CASTTTDSFNEQFF. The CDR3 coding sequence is TGTGCCAGCACCACAACCGACAGCTTCAATGAGCAGTTCTTC.

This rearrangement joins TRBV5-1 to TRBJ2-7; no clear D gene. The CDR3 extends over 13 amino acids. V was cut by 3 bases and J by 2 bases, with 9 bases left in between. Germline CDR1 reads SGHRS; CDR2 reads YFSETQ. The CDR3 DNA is TGCGCCAGCAGCTACAGAGAAGCCTACGAGCAGTACTTC. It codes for CASSYREAYEQYF.